The sequence of this T cell receptor beta chain was determined in a study of blood T cell repertoires in COVID-19. Overall study: Sources were T cells, B-cell-depleted T cells, or PBMCs; the material itself was cDNA or gDNA.

There are a few counts of this clone. The CDR3 spans 14 residues. V was pared by 4 bases and J by 4 bases, with 6 bases of the junction left unmatched. The germline gives CDR1 MGHRA, CDR2 YSYEKL. The authors' processing: Counts of nucleated cells, estimated from reference gene primer amplification, were obtained. Profiling relied on immunoSEQ multiplex PCR, and the TCRdb table lists in-frame clones only, not all of them. V, J and clone size derive from that table, while D and trimming were established from the DNA sequence. The sample shows around 310,000 clones, about nine tenths of them seen only once.

The source of this sequence is a woman aged 25 to 39 with COVID-19, enrolled during active disease. The specimen was peripheral blood. The chain recombines TRBV4-1 with TRBJ1-1, with 7 nucleotides matching TRBD1. CDR3 DNA sequence: TGCGCCAGCAGCCCCCGGGCAGGGGGCACTGAAGCTTTCTTT. This encodes CASSPRAGGTEAFF.